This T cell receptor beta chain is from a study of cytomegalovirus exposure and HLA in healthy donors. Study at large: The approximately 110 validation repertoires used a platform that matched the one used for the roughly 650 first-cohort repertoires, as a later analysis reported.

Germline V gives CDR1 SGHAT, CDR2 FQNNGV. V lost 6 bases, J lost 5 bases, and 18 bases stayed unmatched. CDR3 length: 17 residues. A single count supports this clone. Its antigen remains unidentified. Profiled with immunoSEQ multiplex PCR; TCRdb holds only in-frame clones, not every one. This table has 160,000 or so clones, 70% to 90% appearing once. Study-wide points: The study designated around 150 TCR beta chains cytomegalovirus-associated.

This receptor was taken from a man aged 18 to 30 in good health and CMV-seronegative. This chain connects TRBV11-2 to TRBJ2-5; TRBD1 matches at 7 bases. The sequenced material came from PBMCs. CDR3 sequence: CASRLDARQTRGETQYF. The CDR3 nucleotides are TGTGCCAGCAGACTAGACGCCCGTCAAACCAGGGGGGAGACCCAGTACTTC.